This T cell receptor (beta chain) was identified in a study of monozygotic twins with inflammatory bowel disease. The study, taken as a whole, reports: IBD-affected twins scored below their healthy co-twins in TCRbeta diversity (inverse Simpson). The analysis did not separate different T cell subtypes.

Germline V gene data show CDR1 as DFQATT and CDR2 as SNEGSKA (reference sequence). The CDR3 is 13 amino acids. No DNA is given; TCRdb re-called the 5' RACE reads and lists each CDR3 protein once. The repertoire table contains 400,000 or so distinct CDR3 sequences. Worth noting for this clonotype: The antigen is undetermined.

This TCR was sampled from a human donor with ulcerative colitis or Crohn's disease, or a healthy co-twin of an affected twin (not recorded which). Sequenced sample: blood. The chain links TRBV20-1 to TRBJ1-4; there is no DNA to check the TCRdb D call of TRBD1. CDR3 loop: CTALGQANEKLFF.